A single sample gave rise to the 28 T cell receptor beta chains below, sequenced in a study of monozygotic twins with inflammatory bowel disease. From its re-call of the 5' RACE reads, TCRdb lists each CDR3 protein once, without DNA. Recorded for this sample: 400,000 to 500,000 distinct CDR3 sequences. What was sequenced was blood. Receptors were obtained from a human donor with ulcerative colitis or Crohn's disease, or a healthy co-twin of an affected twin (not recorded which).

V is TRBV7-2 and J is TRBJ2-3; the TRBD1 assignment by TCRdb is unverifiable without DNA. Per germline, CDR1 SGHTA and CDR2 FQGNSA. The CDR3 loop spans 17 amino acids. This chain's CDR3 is CASSYARRDRVTDTQYF.

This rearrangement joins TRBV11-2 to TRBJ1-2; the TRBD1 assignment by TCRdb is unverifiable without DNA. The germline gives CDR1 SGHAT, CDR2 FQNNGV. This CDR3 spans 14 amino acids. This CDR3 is CASRLTGQPYGYTF.

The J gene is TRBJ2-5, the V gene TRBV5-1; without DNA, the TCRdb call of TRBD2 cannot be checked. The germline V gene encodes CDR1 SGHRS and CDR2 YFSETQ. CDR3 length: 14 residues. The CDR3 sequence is CASSLFGGGETQYF.

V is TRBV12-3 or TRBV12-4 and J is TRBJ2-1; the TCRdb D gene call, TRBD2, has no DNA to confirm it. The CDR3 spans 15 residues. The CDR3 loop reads CASSFEGGVLNEQFF.

This CDR3 is CASSFSLAGWENEQFF. The chain has TRBV6-2 or TRBV6-3 and TRBJ2-1; TCRdb proposes TRBD2, but this gene call is untestable without DNA. The CDR3 has 16 residues. Germline V lookup: CDR1 MNHEY, CDR2 SVGEGT.

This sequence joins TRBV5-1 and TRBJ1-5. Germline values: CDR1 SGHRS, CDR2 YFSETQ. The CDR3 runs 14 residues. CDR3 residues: CASSPQGGDQPQHF.

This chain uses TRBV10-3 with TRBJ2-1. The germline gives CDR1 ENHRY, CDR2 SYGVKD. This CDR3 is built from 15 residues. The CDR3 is CATQLPSDLHNEQFF.

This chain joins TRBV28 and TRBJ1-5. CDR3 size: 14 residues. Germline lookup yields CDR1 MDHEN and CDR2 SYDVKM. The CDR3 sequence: CASSLSGTRQPQHF.

The CDR3 reads CSVGTGTSTDTQYF. The chain couples TRBV29-1 to TRBJ2-3; checking the TCRdb D call of TRBD1 is not possible without DNA. Germline CDR1 SQVTM, CDR2 ANQGSEA. The CDR3 spans 14 residues.

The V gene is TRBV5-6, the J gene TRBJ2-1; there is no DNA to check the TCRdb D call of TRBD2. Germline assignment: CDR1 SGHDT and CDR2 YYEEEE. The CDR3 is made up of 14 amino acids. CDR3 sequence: CASSLRLAGVEQFF.

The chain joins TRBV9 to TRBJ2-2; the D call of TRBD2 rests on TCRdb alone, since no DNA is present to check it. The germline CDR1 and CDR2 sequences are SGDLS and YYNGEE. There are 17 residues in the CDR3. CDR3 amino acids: CASSPPDGLLNTGELFF.

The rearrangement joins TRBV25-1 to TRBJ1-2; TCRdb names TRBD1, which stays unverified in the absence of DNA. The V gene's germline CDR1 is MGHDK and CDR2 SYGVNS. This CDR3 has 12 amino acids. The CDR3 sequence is CASKSRGPGYTF.

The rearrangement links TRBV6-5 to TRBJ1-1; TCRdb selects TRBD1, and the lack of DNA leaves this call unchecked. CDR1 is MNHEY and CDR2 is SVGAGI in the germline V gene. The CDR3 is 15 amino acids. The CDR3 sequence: CASSYQQALNTEAFF.

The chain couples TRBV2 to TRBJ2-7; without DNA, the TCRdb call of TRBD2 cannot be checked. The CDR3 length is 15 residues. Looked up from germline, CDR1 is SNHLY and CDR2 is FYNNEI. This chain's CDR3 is CASNPKGLAGVEQYF.

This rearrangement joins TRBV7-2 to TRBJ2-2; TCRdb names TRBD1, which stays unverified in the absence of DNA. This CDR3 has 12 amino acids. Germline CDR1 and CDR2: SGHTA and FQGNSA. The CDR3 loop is CASGTEVGELFF. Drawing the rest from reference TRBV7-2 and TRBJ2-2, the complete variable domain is GAGVSQSPSNKVTEKGKDVELRCDPISGHTALYWYRQSLGQGLEFLIYFQGNSAPDKSGLPSDRFSAERTGGSVSTLTIQRTQQEDSAVYLCASGTEVGELFFGEGSRLTVL.

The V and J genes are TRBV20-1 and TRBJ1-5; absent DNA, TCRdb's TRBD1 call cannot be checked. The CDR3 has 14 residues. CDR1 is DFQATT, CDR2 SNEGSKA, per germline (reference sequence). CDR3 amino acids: CSALLPRGNQPQHF.

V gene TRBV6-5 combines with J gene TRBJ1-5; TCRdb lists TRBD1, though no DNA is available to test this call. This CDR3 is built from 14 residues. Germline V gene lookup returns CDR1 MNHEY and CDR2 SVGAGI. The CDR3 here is CASSPTDRAQPQHF.

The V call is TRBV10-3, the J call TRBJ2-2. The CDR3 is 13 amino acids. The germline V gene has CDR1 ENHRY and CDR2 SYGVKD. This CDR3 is CAISVSNTGELFF.

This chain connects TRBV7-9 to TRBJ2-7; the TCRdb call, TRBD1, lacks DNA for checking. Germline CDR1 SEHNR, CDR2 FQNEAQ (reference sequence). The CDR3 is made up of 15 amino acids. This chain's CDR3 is CASSPTPGGAYEQYF.

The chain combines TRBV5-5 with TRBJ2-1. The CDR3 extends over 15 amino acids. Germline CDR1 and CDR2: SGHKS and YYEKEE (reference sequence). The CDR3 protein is CASSLVGEVYNEQFF. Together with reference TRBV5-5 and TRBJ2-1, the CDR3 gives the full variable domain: DAGVTQSPTHLIKTRGQQVTLRCSPISGHKSVSWYQQVLGQGPQFIFQYYEKEERGRGNFPDRFSARQFPNYSSELNVNALLLGDSALYLCASSLVGEVYNEQFFGPGTRLTVL.

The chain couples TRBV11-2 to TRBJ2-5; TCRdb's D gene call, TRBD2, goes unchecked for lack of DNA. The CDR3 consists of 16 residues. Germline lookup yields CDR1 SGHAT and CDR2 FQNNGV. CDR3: CASSQSPGGYQETQYF.

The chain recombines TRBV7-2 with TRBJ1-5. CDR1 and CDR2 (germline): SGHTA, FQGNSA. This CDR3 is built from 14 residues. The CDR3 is CASSLALGPQPQHF.

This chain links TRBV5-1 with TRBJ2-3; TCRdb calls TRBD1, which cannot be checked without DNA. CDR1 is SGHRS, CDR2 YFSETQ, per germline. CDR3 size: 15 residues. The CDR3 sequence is CASREGGTGTDTQYF.

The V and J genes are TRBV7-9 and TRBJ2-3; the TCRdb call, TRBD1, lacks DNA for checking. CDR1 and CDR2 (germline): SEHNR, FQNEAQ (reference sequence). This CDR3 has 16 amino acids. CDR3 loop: CASSLQGRVDTDTQYF.

The CDR3 spells CSARDFGKGDTQYF. The chain couples TRBV20-1 to TRBJ2-3; TCRdb names TRBD1, which stays unverified in the absence of DNA. The CDR3 consists of 14 residues. From germline, CDR1 is DFQATT and CDR2 SNEGSKA (reference sequence).

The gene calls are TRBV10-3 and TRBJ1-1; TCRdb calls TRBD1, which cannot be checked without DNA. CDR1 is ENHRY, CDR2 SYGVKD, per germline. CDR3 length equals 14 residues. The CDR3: CAIGREGARTEAFF.

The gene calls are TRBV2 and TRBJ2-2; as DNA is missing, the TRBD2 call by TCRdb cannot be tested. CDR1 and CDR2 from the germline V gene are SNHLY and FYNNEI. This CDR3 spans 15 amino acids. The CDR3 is CASSEVGTSTGELFF.

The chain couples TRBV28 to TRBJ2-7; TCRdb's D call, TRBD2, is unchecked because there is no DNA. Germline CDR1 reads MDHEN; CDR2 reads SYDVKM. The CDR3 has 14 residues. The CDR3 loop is CASSPRAGGGEQYF.